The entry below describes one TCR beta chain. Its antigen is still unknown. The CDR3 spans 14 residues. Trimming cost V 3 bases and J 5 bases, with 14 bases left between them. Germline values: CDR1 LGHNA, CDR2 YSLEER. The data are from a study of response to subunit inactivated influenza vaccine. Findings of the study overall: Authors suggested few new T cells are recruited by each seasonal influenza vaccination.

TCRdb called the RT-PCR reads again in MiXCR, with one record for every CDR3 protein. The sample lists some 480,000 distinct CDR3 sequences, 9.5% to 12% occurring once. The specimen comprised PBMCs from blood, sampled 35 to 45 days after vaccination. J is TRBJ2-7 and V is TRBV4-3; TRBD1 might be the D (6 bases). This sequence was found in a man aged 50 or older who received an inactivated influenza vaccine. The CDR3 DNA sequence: TGCGCCAGCAGCCAGGGGGCTAGTATGGACGAGCAGTACTTC. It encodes CASSQGASMDEQYF.